Listed below are T cell receptor beta chains from one sample, sequenced in a study of control samples from healthy donors and cancer patients. This table comes from immunoSEQ multiplex PCR, and its TCRdb copy is limited to in-frame clones, with some not included. The sample shows approximately 88,000 clones, 80% to 95% of them seen only once. The sample comprised blood. These TCRs come from a woman aged 25 to 45 in good health. Both conserved end residues are trimmed from each CDR3. Clone size appears in some rows only: once, few, many, or a class for an expanded clone.

len: 12
v_gene: TRBV3-1/TRBV3-2
abundance: .
CDR3aa: ASSQDHGYRLLA

len: 16
v_gene: TRBV7-7
abundance: .
CDR3aa: ASSLVDCGRVMYGEQF

len: 12
v_gene: TRBV7-9
abundance: .
CDR3aa: ASSPGQGAYGYT

len: 13
v_gene: TRBV9
abundance: .
CDR3aa: ASRGESDPPGELF

len: 14
v_gene: TRBV7-9
abundance: once
CDR3aa: ASSLAWGPYGNEQF

len: 12
v_gene: TRBV6-6
abundance: few
CDR3aa: ASSPTTHTDTQY

len: 9
v_gene: TRBV30
abundance: .
CDR3aa: AWSVGQPQH

len: 13
v_gene: TRBV19
abundance: .
CDR3aa: ASSIGTGVYNEQF

len: 15
v_gene: TRBV18
abundance: .
CDR3aa: ASSPEGRGRGNQPQH

len: 13
v_gene: TRBV6-1
abundance: .
CDR3aa: ASSEVGDSSYEQY

len: 12
v_gene: TRBV7-9
abundance: once
CDR3aa: ASSLGTASGELF

len: 11
v_gene: TRBV15
abundance: .
CDR3aa: ATSELRDSPLH

len: 12
v_gene: TRBV4-2
abundance: .
CDR3aa: ASSPTGAFYGYT

len: 13
v_gene: TRBV15
abundance: .
CDR3aa: ATSTDPGGNQPQH

len: 13
v_gene: TRBV28
abundance: .
CDR3aa: ASSSGGGGIYEQY

len: 11
v_gene: TRBV15
abundance: .
CDR3aa: ATSITGGGGYT

len: 16
v_gene: TRBV25-1
abundance: .
CDR3aa: ASSDPPMGQGGNEKLF

len: 12
v_gene: TRBV14
abundance: .
CDR3aa: ASSQEAGSSPLH

len: 15
v_gene: TRBV4-2
abundance: .
CDR3aa: ASSQESHPQMLDTQY

len: 12
v_gene: TRBV6-6
abundance: few
CDR3aa: ASSYSNRNQPQH

len: 13
v_gene: TRBV5-1
abundance: .
CDR3aa: ASSYGQGINTEAF

len: 13
v_gene: TRBV29-1
abundance: few
CDR3aa: SADSGIGPAGELF

len: 12
v_gene: TRBV4-2
abundance: .
CDR3aa: ASSHDGTEEKLF

len: 12
v_gene: TRBV10-1
abundance: .
CDR3aa: ASSDSALYNEQF

len: 12
v_gene: TRBV7-9
abundance: .
CDR3aa: ASSFRHSNQPQH

len: 11
v_gene: TRBV27
abundance: .
CDR3aa: ASSLPTGRGYT

len: 10
v_gene: TRBV27
abundance: .
CDR3aa: ASSFMGTEAF

len: 13
v_gene: TRBV14
abundance: .
CDR3aa: ASSQGGTGAVKQY

len: 14
v_gene: TRBV3-1/TRBV3-2
abundance: .
CDR3aa: ASSQVRLAVYNEQF

len: 14
v_gene: TRBV28
abundance: once
CDR3aa: ASKLRTLTLNSPLH

len: 17
v_gene: TRBV14
abundance: .
CDR3aa: ASSHPMRLAGVRVDEQF

len: 13
v_gene: TRBV19
abundance: .
CDR3aa: ASSLTGGLGTEQF

len: 12
v_gene: TRBV2
abundance: .
CDR3aa: ALGRGGIREKLF

len: 11
v_gene: TRBV12-3/TRBV12-4
abundance: .
CDR3aa: ASSPQNNQPQH

len: 11
v_gene: TRBV6-2/TRBV6-3
abundance: .
CDR3aa: ASSYRDNSPLH

len: 12
v_gene: TRBV30
abundance: .
CDR3aa: AWSIGFSGNTIY

len: 13
v_gene: TRBV5-1
abundance: .
CDR3aa: ASSLGSGVTYEQY

len: 13
v_gene: TRBV6-4
abundance: .
CDR3aa: ASSGLAGGPNEQF

len: 10
v_gene: TRBV9
abundance: .
CDR3aa: ASSVEGGAQY

len: 15
v_gene: TRBV5-5
abundance: .
CDR3aa: ASSLTGTGSMNTEAF

len: 18
v_gene: TRBV27
abundance: .
CDR3aa: ASSYLSAGLGRGGTDTQY

len: 17
v_gene: TRBV14
abundance: .
CDR3aa: ASSQDRRDSRYSNQPQH

len: 12
v_gene: TRBV28
abundance: .
CDR3aa: ASSWEGARYEQY

len: 14
v_gene: TRBV6-5
abundance: .
CDR3aa: ASSYSLSGGYNEQF

len: 10
v_gene: TRBV29-1
abundance: .
CDR3aa: SVVGDTGELF

len: 14
v_gene: TRBV3-1/TRBV3-2
abundance: .
CDR3aa: ASSQELYVKNTEAF

len: 12
v_gene: TRBV7-9
abundance: .
CDR3aa: ASSGGPSGETQY

len: 14
v_gene: TRBV6-4
abundance: .
CDR3aa: ASSAGTGISRDTQY

len: 9
v_gene: TRBV6-5
abundance: .
CDR3aa: ASSRYNEQF

len: 10
v_gene: TRBV12-3/TRBV12-4
abundance: .
CDR3aa: ASSFQHGGYT

len: 14
v_gene: TRBV2
abundance: .
CDR3aa: ASSETQGLNTGELF

len: 14
v_gene: TRBV19
abundance: once
CDR3aa: ASTPLYGTSTDTQY

len: 12
v_gene: TRBV7-8
abundance: .
CDR3aa: ASLRTGEWNTIY

len: 12
v_gene: TRBV6-5
abundance: .
CDR3aa: ASSYGTGGEKLF

len: 14
v_gene: TRBV7-9
abundance: .
CDR3aa: ASSLAGAGGGETQY